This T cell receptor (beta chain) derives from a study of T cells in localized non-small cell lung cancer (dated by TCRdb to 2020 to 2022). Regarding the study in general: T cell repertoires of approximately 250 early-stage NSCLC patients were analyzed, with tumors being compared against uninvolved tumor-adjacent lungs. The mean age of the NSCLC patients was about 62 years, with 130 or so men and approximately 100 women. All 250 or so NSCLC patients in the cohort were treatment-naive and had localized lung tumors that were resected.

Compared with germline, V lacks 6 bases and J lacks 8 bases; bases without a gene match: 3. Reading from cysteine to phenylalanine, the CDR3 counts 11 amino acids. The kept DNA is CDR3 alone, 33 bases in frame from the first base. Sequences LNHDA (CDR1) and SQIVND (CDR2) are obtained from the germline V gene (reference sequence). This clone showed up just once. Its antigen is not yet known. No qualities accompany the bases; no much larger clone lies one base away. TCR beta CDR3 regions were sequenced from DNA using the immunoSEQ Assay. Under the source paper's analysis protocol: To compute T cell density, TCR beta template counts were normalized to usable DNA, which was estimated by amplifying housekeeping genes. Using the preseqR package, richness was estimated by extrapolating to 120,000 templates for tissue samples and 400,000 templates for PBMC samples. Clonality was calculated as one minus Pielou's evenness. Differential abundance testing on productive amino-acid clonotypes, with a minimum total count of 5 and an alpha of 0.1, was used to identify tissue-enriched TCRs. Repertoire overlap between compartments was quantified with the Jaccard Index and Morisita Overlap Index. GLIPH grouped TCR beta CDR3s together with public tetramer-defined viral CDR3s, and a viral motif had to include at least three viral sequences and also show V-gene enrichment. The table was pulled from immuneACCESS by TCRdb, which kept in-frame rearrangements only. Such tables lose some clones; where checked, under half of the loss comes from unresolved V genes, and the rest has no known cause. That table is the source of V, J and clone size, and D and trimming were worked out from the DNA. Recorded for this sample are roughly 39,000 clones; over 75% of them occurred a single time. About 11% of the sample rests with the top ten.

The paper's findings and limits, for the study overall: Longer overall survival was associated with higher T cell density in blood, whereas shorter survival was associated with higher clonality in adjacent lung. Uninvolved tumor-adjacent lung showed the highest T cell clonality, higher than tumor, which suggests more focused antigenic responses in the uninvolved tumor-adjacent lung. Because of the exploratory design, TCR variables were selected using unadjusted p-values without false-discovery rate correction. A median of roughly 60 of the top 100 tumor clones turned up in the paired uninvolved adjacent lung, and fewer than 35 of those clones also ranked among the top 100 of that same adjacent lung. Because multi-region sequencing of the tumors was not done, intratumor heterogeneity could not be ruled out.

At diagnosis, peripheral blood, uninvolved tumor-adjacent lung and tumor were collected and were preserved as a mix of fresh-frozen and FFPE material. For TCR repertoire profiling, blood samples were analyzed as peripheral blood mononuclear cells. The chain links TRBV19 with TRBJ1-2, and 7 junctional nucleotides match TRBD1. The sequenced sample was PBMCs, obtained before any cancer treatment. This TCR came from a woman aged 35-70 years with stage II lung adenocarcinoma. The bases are TGTGCCAGTAGGACAGGGCAAGGCTACACCTTC. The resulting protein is CASRTGQGYTF.